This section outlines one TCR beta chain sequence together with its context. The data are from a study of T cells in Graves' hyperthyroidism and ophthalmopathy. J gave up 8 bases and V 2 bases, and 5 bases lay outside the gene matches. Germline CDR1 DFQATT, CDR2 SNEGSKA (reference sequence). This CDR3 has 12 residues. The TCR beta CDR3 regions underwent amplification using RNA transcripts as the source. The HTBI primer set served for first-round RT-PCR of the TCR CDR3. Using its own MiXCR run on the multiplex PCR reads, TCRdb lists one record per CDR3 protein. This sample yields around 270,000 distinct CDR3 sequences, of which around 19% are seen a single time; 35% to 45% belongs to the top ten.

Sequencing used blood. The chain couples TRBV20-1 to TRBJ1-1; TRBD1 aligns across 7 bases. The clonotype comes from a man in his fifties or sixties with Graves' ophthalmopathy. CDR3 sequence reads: CSARRDRAEAFF. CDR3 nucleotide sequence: TGCAGTGCTAGACGAGACAGGGCAGAAGCTTTCTTT.